The next 5 T cell receptor beta chains were all read from a single sample in a study of metastatic and nonmetastatic thyroid tumors. TCRdb re-clonotyped the PCR reads via MiXCR. The sample lists 40,000 or so clones; more than 45% were seen once. Not a single patient had been given any form of treatment at any point before undergoing thyroid surgery. The sequencing sample was made of tumor tissue. The receptor set was obtained from a male donor with papillary thyroid cancer or a benign thyroid nodule (not recorded which). Some clones in this sample may be carry-over from other donors' samples.

The chain recombines TRBV9 with TRBJ1-3; TRBD1 is a possible D gene (6 bases). Germline CDR1 SGDLS, CDR2 YYNGEE. The ends were cut back, 4 bases at V and 0 bases at J, with 14 bases in the middle. This CDR3 region has 16 residues. The CDR3 DNA is TGTGCCAGCAGCCCAAGGACAGCCGACTCTGGAAACACCATATATTTT. This gives the protein CASSPRTADSGNTIYF.

The V and J genes are TRBV19 and TRBJ1-2; 9 positions agree with TRBD1. The CDR3 spans 18 residues. With V trimmed by 1 base and J by 0 bases, 9 bases remained unmatched. Germline V CDR1 and CDR2: LNHDA, SQIVND (reference sequence). CDR3 in DNA: TGTGCCAGTAGTATAGCCCTCACGGGACAGGGAGCTAACTATGGCTACACCTTC. Protein sequence: CASSIALTGQGANYGYTF.

This clone came up a few times. The gene calls are TRBV28 and TRBJ1-2; no firm D call. The CDR3 runs to 13 residues. Germline lookup yields CDR1 MDHEN and CDR2 SYDVKM. The ends were cut back, 6 bases at V and 8 bases at J, with 16 bases in the middle. The CDR3 nucleotides are TGTGCCAGCAGCTTAACAGCGGGTGCGGGCTACACCTTC. Translated: CASSLTAGAGYTF.

The chain employs TRBV28 and TRBJ2-7, with no clear D. V was trimmed by 10 bases and J by 4 bases, leaving 5 bases between them. Germline V gene sequence: CDR1 MDHEN, CDR2 SYDVKM. This CDR3 region has 9 residues. The CDR3 region has the DNA TGTGCCATCGGATACGAGCAGTACTTC. Its protein product is CAIGYEQYF.

This clone is judged medium-sized. This rearrangement joins TRBV12-3 or TRBV12-4 to TRBJ2-7; 8 bases agree with TRBD2. With 5 bases clipped from V and 4 bases from J, the junction kept 13 bases outside the gene matches. This CDR3 spans 16 amino acids. CDR3 DNA sequence: TGTGCCAGCAGTCTCGCACCAGCGGGAGTTGAGTACGAGCAGTACTTC. This gives the protein CASSLAPAGVEYEQYF.